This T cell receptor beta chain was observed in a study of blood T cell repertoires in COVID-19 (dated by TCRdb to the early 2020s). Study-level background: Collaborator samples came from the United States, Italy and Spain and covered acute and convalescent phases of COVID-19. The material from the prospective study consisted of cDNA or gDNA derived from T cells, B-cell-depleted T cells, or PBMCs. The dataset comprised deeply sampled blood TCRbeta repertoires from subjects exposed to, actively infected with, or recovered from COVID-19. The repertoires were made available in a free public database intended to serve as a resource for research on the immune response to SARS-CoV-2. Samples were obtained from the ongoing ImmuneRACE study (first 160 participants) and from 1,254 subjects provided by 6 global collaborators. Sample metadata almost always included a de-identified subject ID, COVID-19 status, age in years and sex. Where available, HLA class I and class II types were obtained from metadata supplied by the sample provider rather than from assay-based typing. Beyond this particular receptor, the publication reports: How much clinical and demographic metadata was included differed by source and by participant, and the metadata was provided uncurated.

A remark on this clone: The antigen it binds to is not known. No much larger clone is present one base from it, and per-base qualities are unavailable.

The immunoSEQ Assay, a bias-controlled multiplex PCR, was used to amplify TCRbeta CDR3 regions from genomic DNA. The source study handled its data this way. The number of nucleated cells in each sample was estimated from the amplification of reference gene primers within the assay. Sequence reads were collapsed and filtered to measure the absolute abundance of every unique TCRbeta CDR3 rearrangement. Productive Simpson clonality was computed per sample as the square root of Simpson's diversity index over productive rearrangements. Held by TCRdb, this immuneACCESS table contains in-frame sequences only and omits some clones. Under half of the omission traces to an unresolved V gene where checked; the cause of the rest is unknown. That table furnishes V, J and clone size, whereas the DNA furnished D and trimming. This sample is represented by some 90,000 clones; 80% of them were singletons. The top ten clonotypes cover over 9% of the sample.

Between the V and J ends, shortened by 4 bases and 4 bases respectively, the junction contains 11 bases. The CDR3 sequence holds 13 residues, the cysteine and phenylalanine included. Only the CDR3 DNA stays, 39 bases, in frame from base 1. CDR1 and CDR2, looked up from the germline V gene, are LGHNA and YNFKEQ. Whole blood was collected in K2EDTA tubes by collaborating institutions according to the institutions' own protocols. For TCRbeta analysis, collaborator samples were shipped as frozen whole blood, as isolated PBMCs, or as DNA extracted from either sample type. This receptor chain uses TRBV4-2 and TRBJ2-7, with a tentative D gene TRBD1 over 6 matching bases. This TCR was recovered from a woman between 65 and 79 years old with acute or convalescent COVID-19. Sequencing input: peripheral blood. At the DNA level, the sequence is TGTGCCAGCAGCCCCCCTACAGGGTACGAGCAGTACTTC. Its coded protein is CASSPPTGYEQYF.